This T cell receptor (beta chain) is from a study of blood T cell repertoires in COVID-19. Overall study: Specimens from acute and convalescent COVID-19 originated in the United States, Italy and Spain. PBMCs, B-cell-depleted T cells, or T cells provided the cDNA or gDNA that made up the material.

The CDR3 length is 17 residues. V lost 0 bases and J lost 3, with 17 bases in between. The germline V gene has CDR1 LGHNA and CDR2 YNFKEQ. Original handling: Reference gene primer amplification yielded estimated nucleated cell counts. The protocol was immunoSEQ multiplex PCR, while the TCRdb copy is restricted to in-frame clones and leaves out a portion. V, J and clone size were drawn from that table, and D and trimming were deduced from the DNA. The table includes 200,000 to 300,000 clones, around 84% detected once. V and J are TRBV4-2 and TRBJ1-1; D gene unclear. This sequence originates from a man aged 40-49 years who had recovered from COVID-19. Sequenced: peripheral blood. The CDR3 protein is CASSQDQIRKEDTEAFF. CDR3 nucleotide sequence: TGTGCCAGCAGCCAAGATCAGATAAGGAAGGAGGACACTGAAGCTTTCTTT.